This T cell receptor (beta chain) was obtained from a study of blood T cell repertoires in COVID-19. For the study at large: Spain, Italy and the United States supplied samples that represented acute and convalescent COVID-19. The cDNA or gDNA used as material had been derived from T cells, B-cell-depleted T cells, or PBMCs.

The CDR3 loop spans 17 amino acids. Trimming took 0 bases from V and 0 from J, leaving 11 bases between them. Looked up from germline, CDR1 is SGHVS and CDR2 is FQNEAQ. Authors' data handling: Counts of nucleated cells, estimated from reference gene primer amplification, were obtained. Repertoires were generated with immunoSEQ multiplex PCR, while TCRdb's copy carries only in-frame clones and drops some. V, J and clone size are taken as reported in that table, and D and trimming were inferred from the DNA itself. The profile shows approximately 67,000 clones, approximately 90% of them singletons. This clonotype was obtained from a woman aged 55 to 70 with active COVID-19. Sequencing was carried out using peripheral blood. This chain links TRBV7-8 with TRBJ1-4; no clear D gene. The CDR3 sequence: CASSLARRPPTNEKLFF. The CDR3, as DNA: TGTGCCAGCAGCTTAGCGCGGAGGCCGCCAACTAATGAAAAACTGTTTTTT.